Listed here are 5 T cell receptor beta chains from one sample, sequenced in a study of T cells in Graves' hyperthyroidism and ophthalmopathy. Amplified TCR beta CDR3 regions came from RNA transcripts. RT-PCR in the first round (using the HTBI primer set) targeted the TCR CDR3. MiXCR, run by TCRdb on the multiplex PCR reads, gives a single entry per CDR3 protein. The sample includes more than 500,000 distinct CDR3 sequences, roughly 16% of them seen just once. The sequenced sample was blood. These receptors came from a woman aged 25-40 years with Graves' ophthalmopathy.

The V and J genes are TRBV6-6 and TRBJ1-2; D not resolved. Looked up from germline, CDR1 is MNHNY and CDR2 is SVGAGI (reference sequence). V lost 2 bases to trimming and J lost 2 bases, with 12 bases between them. This CDR3 comprises 15 residues. The CDR3 sequence: CASSYGGRLNYGYTF. DNA for the CDR3: TGTGCCAGCAGTTACGGTGGACGGCTGAACTATGGCTACACCTTC.

This clonotype was detected many times. The V call is TRBV24-1, the J call TRBJ1-5; TRBD1 is a possible D gene (6 bases). V gave up 5 bases and J gave up 4 bases, with 11 bases separating them. Germline assignment: CDR1 KGHDR and CDR2 SFDVKD. This CDR3 is built from 14 residues. CDR3 sequence (DNA): TGTGCCACCAGTGCGGCAGGGGCAAATCAGCCCCAGCATTTT. It yields the protein CATSAAGANQPQHF.

V usage is TRBV20-1 and J usage is TRBJ2-7; the match to TRBD2 covers 11 bases. CDR1 and CDR2 from the germline V gene are DFQATT and SNEGSKA (reference sequence). The CDR3 is 15 residues long. V gave up 0 bases and J gave up 2 bases; unmatched junction bases: 3. The CDR3 is CSARETSGIPYEQYF. Here the CDR3 DNA reads TGCAGTGCTAGAGAGACTAGCGGGATCCCCTACGAGCAGTACTTC.

This clonotype was seen ten or more times. The chain is built from TRBV29-1 and TRBJ2-7, with TRBD1 as a possible D gene (6 bases). V lost 4 bases and J 3 bases, leaving 19 bases between the germline ends. Germline V gives CDR1 SQVTM, CDR2 ANQGSEA. The CDR3 contains 15 residues. The CDR3 DNA reads TGCAGCGTTGTTAATTTGGGCAGGGGAAACTACGAGCAGTACTTC. Translation: CSVVNLGRGNYEQYF.

This clonotype occurred many times. The V gene is TRBV5-1, the J gene TRBJ2-1, with 9 bases fitting TRBD1. Germline V gene data show CDR1 as SGHRS and CDR2 as YFSETQ. V dropped 4 bases and J dropped 6; count of bases not matched to a gene: 8. There are 15 residues in the CDR3. The CDR3: CASSDFRTGVNEQFF. CDR3 DNA: TGCGCCAGCAGCGACTTTCGGACAGGGGTCAATGAGCAGTTCTTC.